This TCR beta chain originates from a study of blood T cell repertoires in COVID-19. About the study: Samples of COVID-19 (acute and convalescent) were obtained from the United States, Italy and Spain.

The V and J ends lost 3 bases and 3 bases respectively, with 6 bases between them. Germline CDR1 is SGHNT and CDR2 is YYREEE (reference sequence). CDR3 length: 12 amino acids. Repertoires were generated with immunoSEQ multiplex PCR, while TCRdb's copy carries only in-frame clones and drops some. The repertoire includes approximately 150,000 clones, roughly 87% of them detected once, and around 3.9% sits in the top ten. The V gene is TRBV5-4, the J gene TRBJ1-2, with D tentatively TRBD1 (5 bases). Material for sequencing was peripheral blood. The TCR comes from a woman between 55 and 75 years old who had recovered from COVID-19. The CDR3 coding sequence is TGTGCCAGCAGCTCGACAGACTATGGCTACACCTTC. It specifies CASSSTDYGYTF.